This TCR beta chain derives from a study of blood T cell repertoires in COVID-19. At the level of the study: T cells, B-cell-depleted T cells, or PBMCs provided the cDNA or gDNA that served as material.

The length of the CDR3 is 12 residues. Trimming removed 7 bases from V and 5 bases from J; junction bases left unmatched: 5. Germline values: CDR1 MDHEN, CDR2 SYDVKM. As handled by the study authors: Cell counts per sample came from amplifying reference gene primers. TCRdb's table, derived via immunoSEQ multiplex PCR, lists solely in-frame clones and lacks some. V and J calls plus clone size are reproduced from that table; the DNA served to infer D and trimming. The table records about 300,000 clones, around 87% of them present only once. Sequenced: peripheral blood. The origin of this receptor is a man between 18 and 29 years old with active or convalescent COVID-19. The chain couples TRBV28 to TRBJ2-7, with 7 bases fitting TRBD1. The DNA for the CDR3 is TGTGCCAGCATCACAGGGGCCAACGAGCAGTACTTC. It is translated as CASITGANEQYF.